The sequence of this T cell receptor beta chain was determined in a study of post-analysis software for immune sequencing data. Study-wide results and limits: Five TRBV segments occurring more often in patients than controls included TRBV5-6, TRBV5-1 and TRBV20-1.

Included in the TCR beta cDNA libraries were unique molecular identifiers. TCRdb processed the PCR reads anew with MiXCR; each CDR3 protein has one entry. The sample consists of about 400,000 distinct CDR3 sequences, about a third of them appearing once. In regard to this clonotype: Its matching antigen is unknown.

Germline assignment: CDR1 MNHNY and CDR2 SVGAGI (reference sequence). This CDR3 has 16 amino acids. Trimming took off 7 bases at V and 5 bases at J, with 20 bases between the two ends. The V and J genes are TRBV6-6 and TRBJ1-4; D not certain. The specimen was blood. The source of this sequence is a girl between 5 and 17 years old with multiple sclerosis. The CDR3 sequence: CASTDPWRAANEKLFF. CDR3 sequence (DNA): TGTGCCAGCACAGACCCGTGGAGGGCTGCAAATGAAAAACTGTTTTTT.